This is a list of T cell receptor beta chains from one sample in a study of blood T cell repertoires in COVID-19. Sequencing was performed with immunoSEQ multiplex PCR; in TCRdb, only in-frame clones are kept and a portion is missing. Of roughly 190,000 clones detected, 88% appear once; the ten largest clones hold under 6.5%. Material for sequencing was peripheral blood. Source of these receptors: a man aged 40-49 years with active or convalescent COVID-19. CDR3s include the opening cysteine and the closing phenylalanine or tryptophan. D genes are given only for firm matches. A row's size may be missing; if present it is once, few, many or a size class.

J | V | D | size | DNA | CDR3
TRBJ1-1 | TRBV4-2 | NA | NA | TGTGCCAGCAGCCACGTCGAGCCCTCTGAAGCTTTCTTT | CASSHVEPSEAFF
TRBJ2-1 | TRBV28 | NA | NA | TGTGCCAGCAGTTTTGAGGGTTTGAATGAGCAGTTCTTC | CASSFEGLNEQFF
TRBJ2-5 | TRBV3-1/TRBV3-2 | TRBD1 | NA | TGTGCCAGCAGCCAACGGACAGGACAAGAGACCCAGTACTTC | CASSQRTGQETQYF
TRBJ2-7 | TRBV5-8 | TRBD1 | NA | TGTGCCAGCAGCTGGGCCCTTTTCAGGGGGACCACCTCCTACGAGCAGTACTTC | CASSWALFRGTTSYEQYF
TRBJ1-2 | TRBV18 | TRBD1 | NA | TGTGCCAGCTCACGAGAGGACAGGGGGCATGGCTACACCTTC | CASSREDRGHGYTF
TRBJ1-2 | TRBV7-9 | NA | NA | TGTGCCAGCAGTATGGACAGCAACTATGGCTACACCTTC | CASSMDSNYGYTF
TRBJ2-7 | TRBV6-5 | NA | NA | TGTGCCAGCAGCCCCGGTTCCGGTTTCGGCTACGAGCAGTACTTC | CASSPGSGFGYEQYF
TRBJ1-2 | TRBV7-8 | NA | NA | TGTGCCAGCAGCTTAGTGAGTTTAGCTGAGGAAGGCTACACCTTC | CASSLVSLAEEGYTF
TRBJ1-2 | TRBV7-9 | TRBD1 | NA | TGTGCCAGCAGCTCCCCCCCGGGACAGGGCCATGGCTACACCTTC | CASSSPPGQGHGYTF
TRBJ1-2 | TRBV5-1 | NA | NA | TGCGCCAGCTTACCCAACCAGGAGGCTAACTATGGCTACACCTTC | CASLPNQEANYGYTF
TRBJ2-2 | TRBV2 | NA | NA | TGTGCCAGCTGGAGAAACACCGGGGAGCTGTTTTTT | CASWRNTGELFF
TRBJ2-1 | TRBV12-3/TRBV12-4 | NA | NA | TGTGCCAGCAGACTAACTAGTTCCAATGAGCAGTTCTTC | CASRLTSSNEQFF
TRBJ2-3 | TRBV3-1/TRBV3-2 | TRBD2 | NA | TGTGCCAGCAGCCAAGGGACTAGCTTGATCACAGATACGCAGTATTTT | CASSQGTSLITDTQYF
TRBJ2-7 | TRBV29-1 | TRBD1 | once | TGCAGCGTTAGGGACAGGGGAGCCTACGAGCAGTACTTC | CSVRDRGAYEQYF
TRBJ2-1 | TRBV3-1/TRBV3-2 | TRBD2 | NA | TGTGCCAGCAGCCATATGGGACTAGCGGGAGGTTTGGAGCAGTTCTTC | CASSHMGLAGGLEQFF
TRBJ2-7 | TRBV11-2 | TRBD1 | NA | TGTGCCAGCAGCTTGGGGACAGGCGACGAGCAGTACTTC | CASSLGTGDEQYF
TRBJ2-7 | TRBV5-1 | TRBD2 | NA | TGCGCCAGCAGCTTGGTAGGGACTAGCGGAGTCAACTACGAGCAGTACTTC | CASSLVGTSGVNYEQYF
TRBJ1-3 | TRBV6-5 | NA | NA | TGTGCCAGCAGTTACTCACAGCTTACCCCTGGAAACACCATATATTTT | CASSYSQLTPGNTIYF
TRBJ2-7 | TRBV19 | TRBD1 | NA | TGTGCCAGTAGTAGAGTCGGGACAGGCTCTAACTACGAGCAGTACTTC | CASSRVGTGSNYEQYF
TRBJ2-7 | TRBV19 | NA | once | TGTGCCAGTAGATTAGGAGGGAGTCCCGGCTCCTACGAGCAGTACTTC | CASRLGGSPGSYEQYF